This T cell receptor (beta chain) was sequenced for a study of blood T cell repertoires in COVID-19. Study information: Spain, Italy and the United States supplied samples that represented acute and convalescent COVID-19. PBMCs, B-cell-depleted T cells, or T cells were the source of the cDNA or gDNA that made up the material.

Authors' methods: Amplification of reference gene primers was used by the study to estimate nucleated cell counts. Sequenced by immunoSEQ multiplex PCR; TCRdb stores in-frame clones only, minus some. D and trimming were read from the DNA, whereas the V and J calls and clone size are those reported in that table. The repertoire holds more than 200,000 clones, approximately 84% seen once, with around 4% in the top ten. The CDR3 is 14 amino acids. The V gene's germline CDR1 is MNHEY and CDR2 SVGAGI. Trimming shortened V by 11 bases and J by 5 bases, and 16 bases separated the two germline ends. This TCR came from a man between 45 and 60 years old with active or convalescent COVID-19. Material for sequencing was peripheral blood. The gene calls are TRBV6-5 and TRBJ1-6, with D possibly being TRBD1 (6 bases). In nucleotides, the CDR3 is TGTGCCGGACAGAGCGGCTGGGATAATTCACCCCTCCACTTT. Residues: CAGQSGWDNSPLHF.